These 23 T cell receptor beta chains share one sample of origin, sequenced in a study of shared clonotypes between healthy human individuals. Libraries were prepared by immunoSEQ multiplex PCR; TCRdb keeps only in-frame clonotypes and omits some of them. The data contain 980,000 or so clones, 76% of them singletons. Sequenced sample: memory CD4+ T cells sorted from blood. The subset is: CD45RA-negative fraction. These receptors all come from a man aged 18 to 30 in good health.

The chain has TRBV19 and TRBJ1-6, with D unresolved. CDR3 length equals 16 residues. V shed 6 bases and J shed 0 bases, with 12 bases lying between them. Germline V CDR1 and CDR2: LNHDA, SQIVND (reference sequence). CDR3 in amino acids: CASSGGGSSYNSPLHF. The CDR3 nucleotides are TGTGCCAGTAGCGGCGGAGGAAGCTCCTATAATTCACCCCTCCACTTT.

This rearrangement joins TRBV5-4 to TRBJ2-7, with TRBD2 matching 8 bases. The CDR3 loop spans 15 amino acids. The J segment lost 2 bases and the V segment lost 7 bases, leaving 11 bases of the junction unmatched. The germline gives CDR1 SGHNT, CDR2 YYREEE (reference sequence). CDR3 DNA sequence: TGTGCCAGCTCCCCGTATAGCGGGGCAACCTACGAGCAGTACTTC. Protein sequence: CASSPYSGATYEQYF.

This sequence joins TRBV28 and TRBJ1-6, with 8 positions matching TRBD1. Germline V lookup: CDR1 MDHEN, CDR2 SYDVKM. Trimming took 5 bases from V and 6 from J; bases not matched to a gene: 3. The CDR3 has 14 amino acids. CDR3 amino acids: CASSPGQANSPLHF. CDR3 bases: TGTGCCAGCAGTCCGGGACAGGCTAATTCACCCCTCCACTTT.

A note on this clone: Given a much more abundant clone one base away, this may be a read error. The chain combines TRBV11-2 with TRBJ1-3, with 8 bases aligning to TRBD1. CDR1 and CDR2 from the germline V gene are SGHAT and FQNNGV. This CDR3 has 14 residues. J gave up 2 bases and V 5 bases, and 2 bases lay outside the gene matches. The CDR3 is CASSQQGAGNTIYF. In nucleotides, the CDR3 is TGTGCCAGCAGCCAACAGGGGGCTGGAAACACCATATATTTT.

This clone was seen ten or more times. The genes are TRBV4-3 and TRBJ2-1; 9 bases match TRBD2. Germline V gives CDR1 LGHNA, CDR2 YSLEER. CDR3 length: 15 residues. J was trimmed by 10 bases and V by 1 base; bases with no gene match: 8. Written as DNA, the CDR3 is TGCGCCAGCAGCCAAGTAGGTAGCGGGAGAGGCGAGCAGTTCTTC. This codes for CASSQVGSGRGEQFF.

The genes are TRBV28 and TRBJ2-1; 9 bases fit TRBD1. This CDR3 has 12 residues. V dropped 5 bases and J dropped 12; count of bases not matched to a gene: 5. Germline-derived CDR1 and CDR2 are MDHEN and SYDVKM. The CDR3 is CASSVPGQGQFF. In nucleotides, the CDR3 is TGTGCCAGCAGTGTGCCGGGACAGGGGCAGTTCTTC.

V is TRBV5-1 and J is TRBJ1-4; 7 bases fit TRBD1. V shed 1 base and J 4 bases; nucleotides not matched to a gene: 4. The CDR3 is 15 residues long. CDR1 and CDR2 from the germline V gene are SGHRS and YFSETQ. The CDR3 DNA is TGCGCCAGCAGCTTGCCGGGACAGAGTAATGAAAAACTGTTTTTT. Translating gives CASSLPGQSNEKLFF.

The rearrangement joins TRBV7-2 to TRBJ2-1, with TRBD2 matching over 11 bases. Looked up from germline, CDR1 is SGHTA and CDR2 is FQGNSA. This CDR3 is built from 16 residues. V gave up 1 base and J gave up 4 bases; unmatched junction bases: 3. Here the CDR3 reads CASSLVGLAAYNEQFF. DNA for the CDR3: TGTGCCAGCAGCTTAGTGGGACTAGCGGCGTACAATGAGCAGTTCTTC.

V and J are TRBV2 and TRBJ2-3; D call uncertain. Germline V lookup: CDR1 SNHLY, CDR2 FYNNEI. This CDR3 contains 13 residues. Trimming removed 4 bases at V and 4 bases at J, with 9 bases between. The CDR3 protein is CASSGQTPDTQYF. CDR3 in DNA: TGTGCCAGCAGTGGGCAGACCCCAGATACGCAGTATTTT.

Worth noting for this clone: A junction end diverges from the germline sequence, so it may reflect a read error. DNA of the CDR3: TGTGCCAGTAGTATAAGGGAGGGCGGCAAACAGCCCCAGCATTTT. Its protein product is CASSIREGGKQPQHF. The chain is built from TRBV19 and TRBJ1-5; D not resolved. Germline V gene data show CDR1 as LNHDA and CDR2 as SQIVND (reference sequence). The CDR3 extends over 15 amino acids. The complete variable domain, with remaining parts taken from reference TRBV19 and TRBJ1-5, reads DGGITQSPKYLFRKEGQNVTLSCEQNLNHDAMYWYRQDPGQGLRLIYYSQIVNDFQKGDIAEGYSVSREKKESFPLTVTSAQKNPTAFYLCASSIREGGKQPQHFGDGTRLSIL.

The chain carries TRBV9 and TRBJ2-1; D unresolved. The CDR3 runs 14 residues. Germline CDR1 and CDR2: SGDLS and YYNGEE. Trimming removed 2 bases from V and 5 bases from J, with 11 bases in between. CDR3 in amino acids: CASSVQSSDNEQFF. CDR3 DNA sequence: TGTGCCAGCAGCGTTCAGTCCTCGGACAATGAGCAGTTCTTC.

The chain is built from TRBV6-5 and TRBJ1-1, with D maybe TRBD1 (5 bases). The germline V gene has CDR1 MNHEY and CDR2 SVGAGI. V was shortened by 2 bases and J by 9 bases, with 16 bases between the two germline ends. This CDR3 region has 14 residues. The CDR3 sequence is CASSYPGGGGQAFF. CDR3 sequence (DNA): TGTGCCAGCAGTTACCCCGGCGGGGGGGGTCAAGCTTTCTTT.

The chain recombines TRBV9 with TRBJ2-1, with D hard to call. This CDR3 region has 14 residues. Germline loops: CDR1 SGDLS, CDR2 YYNGEE. Trimming cost V 2 bases and J 5 bases, with 11 bases left between them. The CDR3 DNA follows: TGTGCCAGCAGCGTTCTCCAGGCCGACAATGAGCAGTTCTTC. Encoded protein: CASSVLQADNEQFF.

The chain links TRBV6-1 to TRBJ2-7, with 8 positions matching TRBD2. With 7 bases clipped from V and 3 bases from J, the junction kept 8 bases outside the gene matches. Germline V lookup: CDR1 MNHNS, CDR2 SASEGT. This CDR3 spans 14 amino acids. This CDR3 is CASIGGGLLYEQYF. The CDR3 DNA sequence: TGTGCCAGCATCGGGGGGGGGCTCCTCTACGAGCAGTACTTC.

This clone was detected a few times. The chain combines TRBV28 with TRBJ1-1, with TRBD1 as a possible D gene (5 bases). V was trimmed by 6 bases and J by 10 bases, leaving 18 bases between them. CDR3 size: 13 residues. Germline CDR1 MDHEN, CDR2 SYDVKM. The CDR3 bases are TGTGCCAGCAGAGACGAAGGGACCCGCGGAGCTTTCTTT. Translated: CASRDEGTRGAFF.

This chain links TRBV27 with TRBJ2-7, with D perhaps TRBD1 or TRBD2 (6 bases each). Germline values: CDR1 MNHEY, CDR2 SMNVEV (reference sequence). The V end was cut by 0 bases, the J end by 4 bases, with 13 bases between. CDR3 length: 15 amino acids. The CDR3 DNA is TGTGCCAGCAGTTTATCGTGGGGGGCCGTTTACGAGCAGTACTTC. Protein sequence: CASSLSWGAVYEQYF.

The count of this clone is one. J is TRBJ1-6 and V is TRBV9; D is possibly TRBD1 (6 bases). The CDR3 totals 16 residues. CDR1 and CDR2 from the germline V gene are SGDLS and YYNGEE. With 0 bases removed from V and 7 bases from J, the gap between germline ends came to 14 bases. CDR3: CASSVGPGQRNSPLHF. CDR3 coding DNA: TGTGCCAGCAGCGTAGGTCCTGGACAGAGAAATTCACCCCTCCACTTT.

The rearrangement uses TRBV10-3 and TRBJ2-3; D ambiguous. This CDR3 is built from 12 residues. V was shortened by 6 bases and J by 4 bases, with 8 bases between the two germline ends. In germline, CDR1 is ENHRY, CDR2 SYGVKD. The CDR3 DNA reads as TGTGCCATCAGGTCAGCTGCAGATACGCAGTATTTT. It translates to CAIRSAADTQYF.

V usage is TRBV5-1 and J usage is TRBJ2-2; 15 nucleotides agree with TRBD2. The ends lost 3 bases at V and 5 bases at J; junction bases unmatched: 5. This CDR3 contains 17 residues. Germline CDR1 SGHRS, CDR2 YFSETQ. CDR3 coding DNA: TGCGCCAGCAGCTCGGGACTAGCGGGAGGACGGACCGGGGAGCTGTTTTTT. As protein: CASSSGLAGGRTGELFF.

A remark on this clone: Compared with germline, one end of the junction differs, possibly owing to a read error. V usage is TRBV7-2 and J usage is TRBJ1-2; D not resolved. The CDR3 is 10 amino acids. Germline values: CDR1 SGHTA, CDR2 FQGNSA. This CDR3 reads CASNLMGYPF. The CDR3 DNA reads TGTGCCAGCAACCTAATGGGCTATCCCTTC.

With regard to this clone: At the DNA level, this CDR3 is encoded by other sequences in the same sample as well. The CDR3 loop reads CASSSGHYEQYF. In DNA, the CDR3 is TGTGCCAGCAGCTCGGGCCACTACGAGCAGTACTTC. The rearrangement joins TRBV7-9 to TRBJ2-7; D gene ambiguous. V was clipped by 4 bases and J by 3 bases, with 7 bases between them. The CDR3 extends over 12 amino acids. The V gene's germline CDR1 is SEHNR and CDR2 FQNEAQ (reference sequence).

This clone was recorded once. The genes are TRBV6-5 and TRBJ2-5; 7 bases line up with TRBD2. The CDR3 has 14 residues. Germline trimming cut 2 bases from V and 10 bases from J; bases unmatched to any gene: 10. Germline assignment: CDR1 MNHEY and CDR2 SVGAGI. The CDR3 protein is CASSYLQVWEGQYF. The DNA for the CDR3 is TGTGCCAGCAGTTACCTCCAGGTCTGGGAGGGCCAGTACTTC.

V usage is TRBV7-9 and J usage is TRBJ2-1, with D unclear. Germline V gene lookup returns CDR1 SEHNR and CDR2 FQNEAQ (reference sequence). The V end was cut by 2 bases, the J end by 9 bases, with 5 bases between. The CDR3 consists of 11 residues. The CDR3 sequence is CASSLLLEQFF. CDR3 nucleotides: TGTGCCAGCAGCTTACTTCTTGAGCAGTTCTTC. Together with reference TRBV7-9 and TRBJ2-1, the CDR3 gives the full variable domain: DTGVSQNPRHKITKRGQNVTFRCDPISEHNRLYWYRQTLGQGPEFLTYFQNEAQLEKSRLLSDRFSAERPKGSFSTLEIQRTEQGDSAMYLCASSLLLEQFFGPGTRLTVL.